A single sample gave rise to the 25 T cell receptor beta chains below, sequenced in a study of blood T cell repertoires in COVID-19. Measured with immunoSEQ multiplex PCR; TCRdb has only the in-frame clones, and not every one. The table shows some 40,000 clones, with about 85% occurring only once. The sample comprised peripheral blood. The source is a man between 60 and 75 years old with acute or convalescent COVID-19.

The genes are TRBV29-1 and TRBJ2-7; maybe TRBD1 (5 bases). V lost 7 bases to trimming and J lost 3 bases, with 16 bases between them. In germline, CDR1 is SQVTM, CDR2 ANQGSEA. The CDR3 runs 13 residues. The CDR3 loop reads CSALPTGRYEQYF. The DNA for the CDR3 is TGCAGCGCGCTTCCCACAGGACGCTACGAGCAGTACTTC.

The chain carries TRBV28 and TRBJ2-7; 7 bases match TRBD2. CDR3 length: 16 residues. From germline, CDR1 is MDHEN and CDR2 SYDVKM. The J segment lost 3 bases and the V segment lost 3 bases, leaving 11 bases of the junction unmatched. The CDR3 reads CASSFIGGSSIYEQYV. Here the CDR3 DNA reads TGTGCCAGCAGTTTCATTGGCGGGAGTTCAATCTACGAGCAGTACGTC.

The chain joins TRBV10-1 to TRBJ2-1; D remains unclear. V lost 1 base and J lost 13, with 14 bases in between. Looked up from germline, CDR1 is WNHNN and CDR2 is SYGVQD (reference sequence). The CDR3 has 13 amino acids. For the CDR3, the DNA is TGCGCCAGCAGTGAGTTAAGCAGCGTTGAACAGTTCTTC. Its protein product is CASSELSSVEQFF.

The chain has TRBV7-6 and TRBJ2-1; 7 bases map to TRBD1. J gave up 6 bases and V 3 bases, and 8 bases lay outside the gene matches. This CDR3 has 15 amino acids. Germline CDR1 reads SGHVS; CDR2 reads FNYEAQ. DNA of the CDR3: TGTGCCAGCAGCTTTCGTCAGGGGGTTGCCAATGAGCAGTTCTTC. Translated: CASSFRQGVANEQFF.

The rearrangement joins TRBV7-2 to TRBJ2-5, with D unresolved. V lost 5 bases and J 4 bases, leaving 11 bases between the germline ends. The CDR3 has 13 amino acids. The germline gives CDR1 SGHTA, CDR2 FQGNSA. The CDR3 bases are TGTGCCAGCAGCAGCCCCGGGTCAGAGACCCAGTACTTC. Encoded protein: CASSSPGSETQYF.

The chain carries TRBV18 and TRBJ2-1; 13 nucleotides align to TRBD2. Germline V gene data show CDR1 as KGHSH and CDR2 as LQKENI. The V and J ends lost 3 bases and 9 bases, in that order; junction bases with no gene match: 5. The length of the CDR3 is 15 residues. The chain's CDR3 is CASSPGLAGELEQFF. Here the CDR3 DNA reads TGTGCCAGCTCACCCGGACTAGCGGGAGAACTTGAGCAGTTCTTC.

This clone was detected once. V is TRBV28 and J is TRBJ1-2; D is unclear. V lost 0 bases, J lost 2 bases, and 10 bases lay in between. CDR3 size: 15 residues. Germline CDR1 reads MDHEN; CDR2 reads SYDVKM. The CDR3 loop is CASSLWAVGNYGYTF. In DNA form, the CDR3 reads TGTGCCAGCAGTTTATGGGCGGTAGGAAACTATGGCTACACCTTC.

The chain joins TRBV18 to TRBJ2-7; TRBD2 matches 15 bases. Unmatched junction bases numbered 6, after V lost 3 bases and J lost 6 bases. The CDR3 spans 16 residues. Germline CDR1 KGHSH, CDR2 LQKENI. CDR3 protein: CASSPGTSGRYGEQYV. The CDR3 DNA follows: TGTGCCAGCTCACCCGGGACTAGCGGGAGGTATGGCGAGCAGTACGTC.

The table lists this clone with a few counts. This chain joins TRBV19 and TRBJ1-5, with D hard to call. CDR1 is LNHDA and CDR2 is SQIVND in the germline V gene (reference sequence). V lost 7 bases, J lost 1 base, and 14 bases lay in between. This CDR3 has 15 amino acids. CDR3: CASKFRVASNQPQHF. The CDR3 nucleotides are TGTGCCAGTAAGTTTCGGGTAGCGAGCAATCAGCCCCAGCATTTT.

The chain has TRBV6-5 and TRBJ1-2, with TRBD1 as a possible D gene (6 bases). CDR3 length: 15 residues. V was shortened by 8 bases and J by 4 bases, with 20 bases between the two germline ends. From germline, CDR1 is MNHEY and CDR2 SVGAGI. The CDR3: CASAEMGHGPYGYTF. The DNA of the CDR3 is TGTGCCAGCGCCGAGATGGGACATGGGCCCTATGGCTACACCTTC.

This clone turned up a few times. The chain recombines TRBV5-1 with TRBJ1-6, with TRBD1 as a possible D gene (6 bases). Deletions cut 0 bases from V and 0 bases from J, with 16 bases between. Germline values: CDR1 SGHRS, CDR2 YFSETQ. This CDR3 comprises 19 residues. The CDR3 nucleotides read TGCGCCAGCAGCTTGGCCGGGACACCTGGGAGCTCCTATAATTCACCCCTCCACTTT. This sequence encodes CASSLAGTPGSSYNSPLHF.

The rearrangement uses TRBV11-2 and TRBJ2-5; 9 bases match TRBD2. CDR1 and CDR2 from the germline V gene are SGHAT and FQNNGV. This CDR3 has 16 residues. Germline trimming cut 2 bases from V and 0 bases from J; bases unmatched to any gene: 4. CDR3 DNA sequence: TGTGCCAGCAGCTTACCGAGCGGGAGGTACCAAGAGACCCAGTACTTC. Encoded protein: CASSLPSGRYQETQYF.

The chain employs TRBV29-1 and TRBJ2-3, with TRBD2 matching 7 bases. The CDR3 has 16 amino acids. The junction had 9 bases not matched to a gene; V was cut back by 1 base and J by 2 bases. The germline CDR1 and CDR2 sequences are SQVTM and ANQGSEA. CDR3 residues: CSVEGWRGGNTDTQYF. Here the CDR3 DNA reads TGCAGCGTTGAAGGGTGGAGGGGAGGGAACACAGATACGCAGTATTTT.

The chain recombines TRBV5-1 with TRBJ2-5; D is uncertain. Germline V gene sequence: CDR1 SGHRS, CDR2 YFSETQ. V was cut by 0 bases and J by 5 bases, with 5 bases left in between. The CDR3 consists of 12 residues. CDR3 loop: CASSLDGETQYF. The CDR3 nucleotides read TGCGCCAGCAGCTTGGACGGGGAGACCCAGTACTTC.

V and J are TRBV6-4 and TRBJ2-7; 8 bases map to TRBD1. Germline loops: CDR1 MRHNA, CDR2 SNTAGT. V shed 6 bases and J 1 base; nucleotides not matched to a gene: 11. The CDR3 covers 16 residues. The CDR3 is CASRPSTGTGSYEQYF. The CDR3 DNA is TGTGCCAGCAGGCCTTCGACTGGGACAGGATCCTACGAGCAGTACTTC.

This chain connects TRBV6-5 to TRBJ2-7; possible D gene TRBD1, 5 bases. Germline lookup yields CDR1 MNHEY and CDR2 SVGAGI. This CDR3 has 14 amino acids. V lost 1 base, J lost 2 bases, and 9 bases lay in between. CDR3 DNA: TGTGCCAGCAGTTACTGGGGCAGACCCTACGAGCAGTACTTC. Residues: CASSYWGRPYEQYF.

The chain recombines TRBV3-1 (or the pseudogene TRBV3-2) with TRBJ1-2; 8 nucleotides line up with TRBD1. The CDR3 extends over 18 amino acids. Germline CDR1 and CDR2: LGHDT and YNNKEL (reference sequence). With 6 bases clipped from V and 3 bases from J, the junction kept 18 bases outside the gene matches. In DNA, the CDR3 is TGTGCCAGCAGGGGGGTAAAGACAGGGGCCTTGAGCGACTATGGCTACACCTTC. Amino acid sequence: CASRGVKTGALSDYGYTF.

The CDR3 DNA reads as TGTGCCAGCAGATCAGTCCTTAATGAGCAGTTCTTC. Protein: CASRSVLNEQFF. The chain combines TRBV5-4 with TRBJ2-1; D is unresolved. CDR3 length: 12 residues. Trimming removed 5 bases at V and 7 bases at J, with 10 bases between. Germline V gene data show CDR1 as SGHNT and CDR2 as YYREEE (reference sequence).

The chain employs TRBV6-5 and TRBJ2-1; possible D gene TRBD1, 5 bases. The CDR3 is 15 residues long. Germline CDR1 MNHEY, CDR2 SVGAGI. Between the trimmed V and J ends, which lost 0 bases and 4 bases, there was a span of 10 bases. CDR3 nucleotide sequence: TGTGCCAGCAGTTACTCTCGGACACTTTACAATGAGCAGTTCTTC. This gives the protein CASSYSRTLYNEQFF.

The V call is TRBV24-1, the J call TRBJ1-1, with 8 bases aligning to TRBD1. This CDR3 contains 16 residues. Germline V gives CDR1 KGHDR, CDR2 SFDVKD. J gave up 1 base and V 6 bases, and 9 bases lay outside the gene matches. CDR3 bases: TGTGCCACCAGTCCCCAGGGGGCGCGTAGGAACACTGAAGCTTTCTTT. This translates into CATSPQGARRNTEAFF.

On this clone itself: At one boundary the junction diverges from the germline segment, which might be a read error. The V and J genes are TRBV18 and TRBJ2-3, with TRBD2 matching over 9 bases. Germline values: CDR1 KGHSH, CDR2 LQKENI. The CDR3 is made up of 14 amino acids. The CDR3 loop reads CASSPPGTSLITVF. In DNA form, the CDR3 reads TGTGCCAGCTCACCTCCTGGGACTAGCCTAATCACGGTTTTT.

Only one count was recorded for this clone. V is TRBV5-1 and J is TRBJ1-5; 8 positions agree with TRBD1. J lost 7 bases, V lost 6 bases, and 6 bases had no gene match. The CDR3 is 13 amino acids. Germline values: CDR1 SGHRS, CDR2 YFSETQ. The CDR3 reads CASKDREDQPQHF. CDR3 sequence (DNA): TGCGCCAGCAAGGACAGGGAGGACCAGCCCCAGCATTTT.

The chain is built from TRBV3-1 (or the pseudogene TRBV3-2) and TRBJ1-1; tentative D call: TRBD1 (6 bases). The germline V gene has CDR1 LGHDT and CDR2 YNNKEL (reference sequence). V lost 4 bases and J lost 5, with 14 bases in between. The CDR3 totals 14 residues. CDR3 in DNA: TGTGCCAGCAGCCCACGGGACACAGAGACTGAAGCTTTCTTT. This sequence encodes CASSPRDTETEAFF.

This clone was counted a few times. V gene TRBV6-5 combines with J gene TRBJ1-2; 7 nucleotides agree with TRBD1. The CDR3 loop spans 13 amino acids. CDR1 is MNHEY and CDR2 is SVGAGI in the germline V gene. The V gene end was trimmed by 5 bases and the J gene end by 5 bases; junction bases not matched to a gene: 5. CDR3 sequence: CASSRGQVYGYTF. CDR3 sequence (DNA): TGTGCCAGCAGTCGAGGACAGGTATATGGCTACACCTTC.

In DNA, the CDR3 is TGTGCCACCGCGACAGGGAGTGTAGGTGGCTACACCTTC. Translated: CATATGSVGGYTF. The gene calls are TRBV5-4 and TRBJ1-2; 7 bases align to TRBD1. Germline lookup yields CDR1 SGHNT and CDR2 YYREEE (reference sequence). V gave up 9 bases and J gave up 7 bases; unmatched junction bases: 12. The CDR3 is made up of 13 amino acids.